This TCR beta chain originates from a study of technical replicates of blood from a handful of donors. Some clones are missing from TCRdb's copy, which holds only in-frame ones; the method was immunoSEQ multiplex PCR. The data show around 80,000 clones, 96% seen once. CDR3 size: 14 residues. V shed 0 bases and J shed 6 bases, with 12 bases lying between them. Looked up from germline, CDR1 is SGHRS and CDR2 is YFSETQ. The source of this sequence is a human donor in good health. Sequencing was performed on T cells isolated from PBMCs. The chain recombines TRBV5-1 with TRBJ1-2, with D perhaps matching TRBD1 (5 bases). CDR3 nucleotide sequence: TGCGCCAGCAGCTTGGATTCACAGGTCGATGGCTACACCTTC. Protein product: CASSLDSQVDGYTF.